This TCR beta chain appears in the sequencing data of a study of blood T cell repertoires in COVID-19. As for the study in general: There were acute and convalescent COVID-19 samples, and they came from the United States, Italy and Spain. PBMCs, B-cell-depleted T cells, or T cells provided the cDNA or gDNA that made up the material.

Source study methods: How many nucleated cells were present was estimated from reference gene primer amplification. Some clones are missing from TCRdb's copy, which holds only in-frame ones; the method was immunoSEQ multiplex PCR. V, J and clone size reflect that table, while D and trimming were determined from the DNA. Of some 270,000 clones in the sample, approximately 92% were seen once. The germline V gene encodes CDR1 MNHEY and CDR2 SVGAGI. Deletions cut 6 bases from V and 6 bases from J, with 9 bases between. This CDR3 is built from 12 residues. The chain combines TRBV6-5 with TRBJ1-5; D gene unclear. Sequencing used peripheral blood. This TCR was sampled from a woman between 40 and 55 years old who had recovered from COVID-19. The CDR3, as DNA: TGTGCCAGCAGCCTTTTCCCTCAGCCCCAGCATTTT. It is translated as CASSLFPQPQHF.